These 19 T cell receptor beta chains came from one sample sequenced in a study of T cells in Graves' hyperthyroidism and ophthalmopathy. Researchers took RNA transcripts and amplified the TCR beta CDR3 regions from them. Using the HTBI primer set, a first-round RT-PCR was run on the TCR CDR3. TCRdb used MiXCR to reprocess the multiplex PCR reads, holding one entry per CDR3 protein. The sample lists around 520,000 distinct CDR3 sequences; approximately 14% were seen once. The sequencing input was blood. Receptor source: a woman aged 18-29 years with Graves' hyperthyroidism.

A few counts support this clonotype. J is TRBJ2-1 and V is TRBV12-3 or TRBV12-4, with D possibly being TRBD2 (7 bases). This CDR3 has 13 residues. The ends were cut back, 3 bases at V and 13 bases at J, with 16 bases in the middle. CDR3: CASSFGGAGRQFF. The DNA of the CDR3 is TGTGCCAGCAGTTTTGGGGGGGCGGGGAGACAGTTCTTC.

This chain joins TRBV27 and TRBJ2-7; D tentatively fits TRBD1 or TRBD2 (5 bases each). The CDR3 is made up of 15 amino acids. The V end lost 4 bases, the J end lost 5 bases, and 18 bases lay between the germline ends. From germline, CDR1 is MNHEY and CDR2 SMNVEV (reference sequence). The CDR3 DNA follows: TGTGCCAGCAGTTACAGGACACAGCTGACTAACGAGCAGTACTTC. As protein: CASSYRTQLTNEQYF.

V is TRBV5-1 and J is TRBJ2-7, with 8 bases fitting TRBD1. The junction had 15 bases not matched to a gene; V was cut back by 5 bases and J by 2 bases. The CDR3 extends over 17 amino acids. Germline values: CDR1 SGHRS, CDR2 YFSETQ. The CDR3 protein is CASRAAATGESAYEQYF. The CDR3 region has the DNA TGCGCCAGCAGAGCAGCCGCGACAGGGGAGTCCGCCTACGAGCAGTACTTC.

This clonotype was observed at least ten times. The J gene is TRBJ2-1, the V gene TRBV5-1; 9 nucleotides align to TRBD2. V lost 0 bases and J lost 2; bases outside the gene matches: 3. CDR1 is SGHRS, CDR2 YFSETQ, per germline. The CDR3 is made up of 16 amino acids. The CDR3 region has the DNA TGCGCCAGCAGCTTGGCTCGCGGGAGGGCCTACAATGAGCAGTTCTTC. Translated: CASSLARGRAYNEQFF.

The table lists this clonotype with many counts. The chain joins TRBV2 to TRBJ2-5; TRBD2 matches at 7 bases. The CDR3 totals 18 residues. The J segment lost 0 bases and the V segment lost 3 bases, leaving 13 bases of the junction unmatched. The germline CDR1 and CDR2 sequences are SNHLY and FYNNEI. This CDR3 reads CASSESLAETQDQETQYF. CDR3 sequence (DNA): TGTGCCAGCAGTGAGTCCCTAGCGGAGACACAGGACCAAGAGACCCAGTACTTC.

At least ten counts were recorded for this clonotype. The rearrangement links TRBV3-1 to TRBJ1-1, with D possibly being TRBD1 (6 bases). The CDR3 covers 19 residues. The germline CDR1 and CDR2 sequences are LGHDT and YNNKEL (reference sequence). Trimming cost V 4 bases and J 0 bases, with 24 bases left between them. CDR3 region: CASSPESGVDGSLNTEAFF. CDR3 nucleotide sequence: TGTGCCAGCAGCCCCGAGTCAGGGGTGGACGGTTCCTTGAACACTGAAGCTTTCTTT. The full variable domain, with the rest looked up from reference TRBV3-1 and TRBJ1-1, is DTAVSQTPKYLVTQMGNDKSIKCEQNLGHDTMYWYKQDSKKFLKIMFSYNNKELIINETVPNRFSPKSPDKAHLNLHINSLELGDSAVYFCASSPESGVDGSLNTEAFFGQGTRLTVV.

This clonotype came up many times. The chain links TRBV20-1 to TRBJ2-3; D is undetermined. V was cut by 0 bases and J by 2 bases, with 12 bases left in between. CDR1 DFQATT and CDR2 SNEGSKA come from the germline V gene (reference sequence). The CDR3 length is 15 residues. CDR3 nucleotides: TGCAGTGCTAGAGATTATCGCGACCCCACAGATACGCAGTATTTT. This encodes CSARDYRDPTDTQYF.

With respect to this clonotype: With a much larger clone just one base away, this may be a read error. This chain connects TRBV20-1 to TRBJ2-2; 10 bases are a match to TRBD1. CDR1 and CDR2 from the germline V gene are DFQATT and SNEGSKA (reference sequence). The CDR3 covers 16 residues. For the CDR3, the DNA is TGCAATGCTAACCGCCCAGGGACAGGGGTAAACGGGGAGCTGTTTTTT. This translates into CNANRPGTGVNGELFF.

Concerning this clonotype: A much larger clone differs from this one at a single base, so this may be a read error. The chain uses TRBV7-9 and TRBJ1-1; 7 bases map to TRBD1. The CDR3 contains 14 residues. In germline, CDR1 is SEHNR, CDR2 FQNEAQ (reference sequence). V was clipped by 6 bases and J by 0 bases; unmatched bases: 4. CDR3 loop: CASRGDSLNTEAFF. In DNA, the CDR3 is TGTGCCAGCAGAGGGGACAGCCTGAACACTGAAGCTTTCTTT.

The CDR3 coding sequence is TGTGCCAGCAGCCGATTTGGGGACAATGAGCAGTTCTTC. As protein: CASSRFGDNEQFF. The chain has TRBV7-2 and TRBJ2-1; D call uncertain. This CDR3 comprises 13 residues. Germline lookup yields CDR1 SGHTA and CDR2 FQGNSA. V was pared by 5 bases and J by 5 bases, with 10 bases between.

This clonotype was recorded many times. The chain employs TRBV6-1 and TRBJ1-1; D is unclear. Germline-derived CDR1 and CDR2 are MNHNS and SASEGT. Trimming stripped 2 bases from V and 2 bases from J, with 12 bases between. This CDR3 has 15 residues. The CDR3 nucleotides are TGTGCCAGCAGTGAACGCGGCAGGTTAAACACTGAAGCTTTCTTT. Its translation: CASSERGRLNTEAFF.

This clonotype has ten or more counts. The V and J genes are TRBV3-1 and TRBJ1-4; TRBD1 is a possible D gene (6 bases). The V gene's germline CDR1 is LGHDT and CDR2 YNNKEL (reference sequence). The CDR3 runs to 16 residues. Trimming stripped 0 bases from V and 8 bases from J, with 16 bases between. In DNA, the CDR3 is TGTGCCAGCAGCCAAGATGGGCGGGGGGCACAAGAAAAACTGTTTTTT. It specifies CASSQDGRGAQEKLFF.

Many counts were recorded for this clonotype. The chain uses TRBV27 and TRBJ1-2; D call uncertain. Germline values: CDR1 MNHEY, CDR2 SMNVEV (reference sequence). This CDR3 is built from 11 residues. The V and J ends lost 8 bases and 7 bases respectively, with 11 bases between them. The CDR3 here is CASCSGVGYTF. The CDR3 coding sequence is TGTGCCAGCTGCAGCGGGGTTGGCTACACCTTC.

The CDR3: CASSQEQQDYGYTF. In nucleotides, the CDR3 is TGTGCCAGCAGCCAAGAACAGCAGGACTATGGCTACACCTTC. This chain joins TRBV4-2 and TRBJ1-2; D call uncertain. The CDR3 contains 14 residues. Germline V CDR1 and CDR2: LGHNA, YNFKEQ. The V end was cut by 0 bases, the J end by 3 bases, with 8 bases between.

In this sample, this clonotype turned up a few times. The CDR3 here is CASSLVGASGRTPDTQYF. CDR3 nucleotide sequence: TGCGCCAGCAGCTTGGTGGGGGCTAGCGGGAGGACCCCAGATACGCAGTATTTT. The chain has TRBV5-1 and TRBJ2-3, with 11 bases lining up with TRBD2. J lost 4 bases, V lost 0 bases, and 10 bases had no gene match. This CDR3 has 18 amino acids. CDR1 and CDR2 from the germline V gene are SGHRS and YFSETQ.

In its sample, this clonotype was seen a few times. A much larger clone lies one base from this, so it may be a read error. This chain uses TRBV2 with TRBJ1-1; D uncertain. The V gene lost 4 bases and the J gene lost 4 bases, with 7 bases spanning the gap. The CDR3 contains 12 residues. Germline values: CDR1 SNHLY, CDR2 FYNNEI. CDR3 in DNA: TGTGCCAGCAGTGTAGGGAGCACTGAAGCTTTCTTT. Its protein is CASSVGSTEAFF.

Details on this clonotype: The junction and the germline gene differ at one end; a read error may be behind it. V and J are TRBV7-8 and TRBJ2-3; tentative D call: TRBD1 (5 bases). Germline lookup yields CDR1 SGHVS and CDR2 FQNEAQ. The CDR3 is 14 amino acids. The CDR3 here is CASSLGPPSDTQYF. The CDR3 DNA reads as TGTGCCAGCTCTCTGGGGCCGCCATCAGATACGCAATATTTT. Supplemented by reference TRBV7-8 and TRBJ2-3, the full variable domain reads GAGVSQSPRYKVAKRGQDVALRCDPISGHVSLFWYQQALGQGPEFLTYFQNEAQLDKSGLPSDRFFAERPEGSVSTLKIQRTQQEDSAVYLCASSLGPPSDTQYFGPGTRLTVL.

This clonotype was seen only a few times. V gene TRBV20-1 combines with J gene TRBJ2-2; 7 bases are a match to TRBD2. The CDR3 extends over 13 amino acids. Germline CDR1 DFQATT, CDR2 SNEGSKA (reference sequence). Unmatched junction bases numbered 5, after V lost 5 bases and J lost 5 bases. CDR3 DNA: TGCAGTGCTTTAACTAGCGAAACCGGGGAGCTGTTTTTT. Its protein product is CSALTSETGELFF.

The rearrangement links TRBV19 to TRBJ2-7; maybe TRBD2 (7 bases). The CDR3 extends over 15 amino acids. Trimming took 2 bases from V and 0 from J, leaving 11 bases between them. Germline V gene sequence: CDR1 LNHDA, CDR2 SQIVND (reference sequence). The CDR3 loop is CASSIRGGSSYEQYF. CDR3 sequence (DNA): TGTGCCAGTAGTATAAGGGGGGGGAGCTCCTACGAGCAGTACTTC.